The clone carrying this TCR beta chain has a single count. Its antigen is currently unknown. Other DNA sequences in the same sample also yield this CDR3. Investigators spread the genomic DNA of each subset evenly over several immunoSEQ plates. Methods used by the authors: Quality scores were absent from the junction-only immunoSEQ sequences, so filtering differed. Sequencing used immunoSEQ multiplex PCR; TCRdb keeps in-frame clones, though not all of them. D and trimming come from the DNA, and the V and J calls and clone size come from that table. The profile shows approximately 2,200,000 clones, under 95% of them singletons. The data stem from a study of shared clonotypes between healthy human individuals. Whole-study results and caveats: The study generally estimated greater richness for naive than memory subsets.

As defined, naive CD8 cells were CD45RO-negative and positively selected for CCR7, with terminally differentiated effector memory CD45RA+ cells excluded. The CDR3 is 13 residues long. V lost 5 bases, J lost 2 bases, and 6 bases lay in between. Germline CDR1 MNHEY, CDR2 SMNVEV (reference sequence). Material for sequencing was naive CD8+ T cells from PBMCs. The receptor was isolated from a man aged 18 to 29 in good health. Some clones in this sample may be carry-over from other donors' samples. The chain couples TRBV27 to TRBJ2-2; no definite D call. CDR3 DNA sequence: TGTGCCAGCAGTCAAACTAACACCGGGGAGCTGTTTTTT. Its translation is CASSQTNTGELFF.